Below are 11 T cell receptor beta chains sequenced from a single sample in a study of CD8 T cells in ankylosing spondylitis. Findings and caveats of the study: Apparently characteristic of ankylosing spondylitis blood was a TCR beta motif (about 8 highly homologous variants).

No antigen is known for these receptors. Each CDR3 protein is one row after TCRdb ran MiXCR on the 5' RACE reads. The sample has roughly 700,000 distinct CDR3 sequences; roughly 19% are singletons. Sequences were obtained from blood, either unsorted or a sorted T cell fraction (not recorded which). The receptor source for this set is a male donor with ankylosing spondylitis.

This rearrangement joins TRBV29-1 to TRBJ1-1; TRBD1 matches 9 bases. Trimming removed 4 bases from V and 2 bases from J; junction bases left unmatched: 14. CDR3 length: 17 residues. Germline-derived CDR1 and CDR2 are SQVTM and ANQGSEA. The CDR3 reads CSVASPGQGRRNTEAFF. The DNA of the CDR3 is TGCAGCGTTGCCTCCCCAGGACAGGGGCGGCGAAACACTGAAGCTTTCTTT.

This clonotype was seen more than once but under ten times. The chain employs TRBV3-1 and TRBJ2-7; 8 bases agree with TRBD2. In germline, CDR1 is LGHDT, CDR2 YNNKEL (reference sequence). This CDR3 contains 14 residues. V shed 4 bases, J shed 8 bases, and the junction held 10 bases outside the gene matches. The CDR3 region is CASSPGLASTQQYF. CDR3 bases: TGTGCCAGCAGCCCCGGACTAGCCTCTACGCAGCAGTACTTC.

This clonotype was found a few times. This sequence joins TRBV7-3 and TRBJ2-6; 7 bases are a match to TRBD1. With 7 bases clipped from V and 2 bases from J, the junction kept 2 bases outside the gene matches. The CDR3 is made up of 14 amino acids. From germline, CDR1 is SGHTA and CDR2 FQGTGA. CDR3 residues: CASKTGAGANVLTF. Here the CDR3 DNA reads TGTGCCAGCAAAACAGGGGCTGGGGCCAACGTCCTGACTTTC.

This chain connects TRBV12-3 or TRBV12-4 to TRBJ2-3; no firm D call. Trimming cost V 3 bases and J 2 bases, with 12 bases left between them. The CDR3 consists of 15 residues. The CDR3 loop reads CASSFRAGNTDTQYF. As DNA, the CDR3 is TGTGCCAGCAGTTTTAGGGCAGGCAACACAGATACGCAGTATTTT.

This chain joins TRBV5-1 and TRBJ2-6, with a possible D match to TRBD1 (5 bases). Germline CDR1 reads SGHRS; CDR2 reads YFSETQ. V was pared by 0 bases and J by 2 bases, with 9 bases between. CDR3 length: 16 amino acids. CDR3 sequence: CASSLEGLPGANVLTF. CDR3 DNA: TGCGCCAGCAGCTTGGAGGGGTTACCTGGGGCCAACGTCCTGACTTTC.

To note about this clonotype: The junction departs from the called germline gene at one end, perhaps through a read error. The CDR3 bases are TGTGCTAGCAGCCTACAGGGGGCCGGTTACACCGGGGAGCTGTTTTTT. It is translated as CASSLQGAGYTGELFF. V is TRBV7-7 and J is TRBJ2-2; 9 bases fit TRBD1. Looked up from germline, CDR1 is SSHAT and CDR2 is FNYEAQ (reference sequence). The CDR3 loop spans 16 amino acids.

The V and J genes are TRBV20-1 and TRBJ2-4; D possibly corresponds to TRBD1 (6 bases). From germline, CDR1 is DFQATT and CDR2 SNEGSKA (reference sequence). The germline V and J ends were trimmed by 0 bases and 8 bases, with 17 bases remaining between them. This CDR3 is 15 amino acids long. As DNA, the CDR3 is TGCAGTGCTAGAGACGGCCAGGGGAGTGGGGACATTCAGTACTTC. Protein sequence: CSARDGQGSGDIQYF.

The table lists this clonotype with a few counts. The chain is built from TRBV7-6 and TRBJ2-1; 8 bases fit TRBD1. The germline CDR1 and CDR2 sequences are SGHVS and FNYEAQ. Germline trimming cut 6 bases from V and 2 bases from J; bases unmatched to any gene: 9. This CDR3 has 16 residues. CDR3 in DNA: TGTGCCAGCAGTTTCCCCGGGACAGGAACCTACAATGAGCAGTTCTTC. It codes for CASSFPGTGTYNEQFF.

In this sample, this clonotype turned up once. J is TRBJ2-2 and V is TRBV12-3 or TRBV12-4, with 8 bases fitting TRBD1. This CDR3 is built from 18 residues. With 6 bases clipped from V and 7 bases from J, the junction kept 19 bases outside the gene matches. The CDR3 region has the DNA TGTGCCAGCAGCCCCACCTCACAGGGGGATGGATTCATCGGGGAGCTGTTTTTT. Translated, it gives CASSPTSQGDGFIGELFF.

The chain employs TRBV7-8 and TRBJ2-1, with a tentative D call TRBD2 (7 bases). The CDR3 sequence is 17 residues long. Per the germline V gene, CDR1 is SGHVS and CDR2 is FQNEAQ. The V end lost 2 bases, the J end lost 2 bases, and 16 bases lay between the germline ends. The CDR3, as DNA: TGTGCCAGCAGCTTAAGGGGGGGGCGGACACCCTACAATGAGCAGTTCTTC. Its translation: CASSLRGGRTPYNEQFF.

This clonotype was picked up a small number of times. This CDR3 is CASSLGGTGDSPLHF. CDR3 sequence (DNA): TGTGCCAGCAGCTTAGGGGGGACAGGGGATTCACCCCTCCACTTT. The chain recombines TRBV7-2 with TRBJ1-6, with TRBD1 matching 10 bases. With 1 base clipped from V and 8 bases from J, the junction kept 2 bases outside the gene matches. The V gene's germline CDR1 is SGHTA and CDR2 FQGNSA. The CDR3 loop spans 15 amino acids.